The next 12 T cell receptor beta chains were all read from a single sample in a study of radiotherapy plus CTLA-4 blockade in lung cancer. The protocol was immunoSEQ multiplex PCR, while the TCRdb copy is restricted to in-frame clones and leaves out a portion. The sample contains 65,000 to 95,000 clones, roughly 91% of which appear only once. Sample: peripheral blood, taken from a patient treated with radiotherapy plus ipilimumab. These receptors all come from a human donor with non-small cell lung cancer that progressed on radiotherapy plus ipilimumab.

J is TRBJ1-4 and V is TRBV28, with TRBD1 identical over 7 bases. The CDR3 runs 15 residues. Unmatched junction bases numbered 7, after V lost 4 bases and J lost 5 bases. Per germline, CDR1 MDHEN and CDR2 SYDVKM. The CDR3 coding sequence is TGTGCCAGCAGTTCCCCGGGACAGTTAAATGAAAAACTGTTTTTT. This encodes CASSSPGQLNEKLFF. Based on the CDR3 plus reference TRBV28 and TRBJ1-4, the full variable domain is DVKVTQSSRYLVKRTGEKVFLECVQDMDHENMFWYRQDPGLGLRLIYFSYDVKMKEKGDIPEGYSVSREKKERFSLILESASTNQTSMYLCASSSPGQLNEKLFFGSGTQLSVL.

This clone has a handful of counts. V and J are TRBV6-1 and TRBJ2-1, with 7 bases aligning to TRBD2. Germline lookup yields CDR1 MNHNS and CDR2 SASEGT. The CDR3 spans 15 residues. Germline trimming cut 6 bases from V and 6 bases from J; bases unmatched to any gene: 11. DNA of the CDR3: TGTGCCAGCAGCCACCGGGACTACTGGGGCAATGAGCAGTTCTTC. It codes for CASSHRDYWGNEQFF.

V is TRBV10-2 and J is TRBJ1-2, with TRBD1 matching over 7 bases. The CDR3 consists of 12 residues. Germline trimming cut 7 bases from V and 3 bases from J; bases unmatched to any gene: 2. From germline, CDR1 is WSHSY and CDR2 SAAADI. CDR3 DNA sequence: TGCGCCAGCATAGACAGGGACTATGGCTACACCTTC. Protein: CASIDRDYGYTF.

This clone has only a few counts. The chain links TRBV5-1 to TRBJ2-7, with TRBD1 matching 8 bases. CDR1 is SGHRS and CDR2 is YFSETQ in the germline V gene. The CDR3 length is 14 residues. The junction had 1 base not matched to a gene; V was cut back by 0 bases and J by 2 bases. In DNA form, the CDR3 reads TGCGCCAGCAGCTTGGACAGGGGGGCCTACGAGCAGTACTTC. It encodes CASSLDRGAYEQYF.

The chain uses TRBV10-3 and TRBJ2-6; D remains ambiguous. The CDR3 has 12 amino acids. The V end was cut by 10 bases, the J end by 6 bases, with 10 bases between. Germline V CDR1 and CDR2: ENHRY, SYGVKD. CDR3: CATRISANVLTF. The CDR3 coding sequence is TGTGCCACCCGAATATCGGCCAACGTCCTGACTTTC.

The chain employs TRBV2 and TRBJ1-2; 8 bases are a match to TRBD1. This CDR3 contains 13 residues. The V segment lost 7 bases and the J segment 4 bases; nucleotides outside the gene matches: 5. The germline gives CDR1 SNHLY, CDR2 FYNNEI. The DNA for the CDR3 is TGTGCCAGCAAAGACAGGGGATCCTATGGCTACACCTTC. Translation: CASKDRGSYGYTF. Variable domain in full (rest from reference TRBV2 and TRBJ1-2): EPEVTQTPSHQVTQMGQEVILRCVPISNHLYFYWYRQILGQKVEFLVSFYNNEISEKSEIFDDQFSVERPDGSNFTLKIRSTKLEDSAMYFCASKDRGSYGYTFGSGTRLTVV.

This clone was counted once. This rearrangement joins TRBV6-5 to TRBJ2-3, with D possibly matching TRBD2 (6 bases). Trimming cost V 4 bases and J 1 base, with 12 bases left between them. The CDR3 runs to 15 residues. The germline V gene has CDR1 MNHEY and CDR2 SVGAGI. The CDR3 here is CASSSGGARTDTQYF. Here the CDR3 DNA reads TGTGCCAGCAGTTCCGGAGGGGCCCGCACAGATACGCAGTATTTT.

The rearrangement joins TRBV27 to TRBJ2-1, with 11 bases that match TRBD2. The J segment lost 7 bases and the V segment lost 6 bases, leaving 11 bases of the junction unmatched. The CDR3 consists of 16 residues. Germline CDR1 is MNHEY and CDR2 is SMNVEV (reference sequence). In DNA, the CDR3 is TGTGCCAGCAGAAAATCTAGCTTAGCGGGAGGGAATGAGCAGTTCTTC. Translating gives CASRKSSLAGGNEQFF.

The chain combines TRBV4-2 with TRBJ2-5, with D unclear. The CDR3 sequence is 13 residues long. Germline V CDR1 and CDR2: LGHNA, YNFKEQ. With 0 bases removed from V and 5 bases from J, the gap between germline ends came to 7 bases. CDR3 sequence (DNA): TGTGCCAGCAGCCAAGAGGGGTGGGAGACCCAGTACTTC. As protein: CASSQEGWETQYF.

The chain joins TRBV15 to TRBJ2-1; TRBD2 matches at 9 bases. This CDR3 is built from 13 residues. V gave up 9 bases and J gave up 5 bases; unmatched junction bases: 5. Germline values: CDR1 LNHNV, CDR2 YYDKDF (reference sequence). CDR3 loop: CATTSGQDNEQFF. In nucleotides, the CDR3 is TGTGCCACGACTAGCGGACAAGACAATGAGCAGTTCTTC.

Note on this clone: The junction differs from germline at one of its ends, possibly a read error. The rearrangement uses TRBV11-1 and TRBJ2-1, with 9 bases lining up with TRBD1. The germline gives CDR1 SGHAT, CDR2 FQDESV (reference sequence). The CDR3 sequence is 17 residues long. CDR3 bases: TGTGCCAGCAGCCCCCGTGGGGGACAGGGTTCCTTCAATGAGCAGTTCTTC. Amino acids: CASSPRGGQGSFNEQFF.

V and J are TRBV4-1 and TRBJ2-7, with a weak D call TRBD2 (7 bases). The CDR3 has 14 residues. V was trimmed by 0 bases and J by 4 bases, leaving 10 bases between them. CDR1 and CDR2 from the germline V gene are MGHRA and YSYEKL. This CDR3 reads CASSQDGGRYEQYF. The CDR3 DNA follows: TGCGCCAGCAGCCAAGACGGGGGGCGGTACGAGCAGTACTTC.